The 20 T cell receptor beta chains below were found in one sample sequenced in a study of cytomegalovirus exposure and HLA in healthy donors. The PCR contained 60 Vbeta and 13 Jbeta primers. Repertoires were generated with immunoSEQ multiplex PCR, while TCRdb's copy carries only in-frame clones and drops some. The sample consists of 100,000 to 150,000 clones, roughly 80% of them appearing once. The sample was PBMCs. The receptors originated from a middle-aged man in good health and CMV-seronegative.

This clone has a handful of counts. The chain uses TRBV7-4 and TRBJ1-3, with 7 bases lining up with TRBD1. J gave up 11 bases and V 11 bases, and 24 bases lay outside the gene matches. CDR3 size: 16 residues. The V gene's germline CDR1 is SGHVT and CDR2 SQSDAQ. The CDR3: CAARQGVGFDSFAIYF. DNA of the CDR3: TGTGCCGCAAGACAGGGCGTGGGATTTGATAGTTTCGCCATATATTTT.

The rearrangement links TRBV6-1 to TRBJ2-7, with 7 bases that match TRBD1. The germline V gene has CDR1 MNHNS and CDR2 SASEGT. The CDR3 totals 13 residues. V gave up 7 bases and J gave up 7 bases; unmatched junction bases: 10. CDR3 DNA: TGTGCCAGCATGTTCGACAGGGATAGGGAGCAGTACTTC. Translated, it gives CASMFDRDREQYF.

J is TRBJ1-1 and V is TRBV4-2, with a weak D call TRBD1 (5 bases). The CDR3 covers 17 residues. V was pared by 1 base and J by 2 bases, with 17 bases between. Per the germline V gene, CDR1 is LGHNA and CDR2 is YNFKEQ. CDR3 nucleotide sequence: TGTGCCAGCAGCCAAGGTCCAGGGCGGGGATTTAACACTGAAGCTTTCTTT. Translation: CASSQGPGRGFNTEAFF.

The chain employs TRBV29-1 and TRBJ2-3; 8 nucleotides line up with TRBD2. V lost 4 bases, J lost 3 bases, and 6 bases stayed unmatched. The CDR3 extends over 14 amino acids. The germline V gene has CDR1 SQVTM and CDR2 ANQGSEA. The CDR3 loop reads CSVGGGGSTDTQYF. In nucleotides, the CDR3 is TGCAGCGTTGGAGGCGGGGGGTCGACAGATACGCAGTATTTT.

V gene TRBV7-9 combines with J gene TRBJ1-1; D call uncertain. The CDR3 length is 12 residues. Germline V CDR1 and CDR2: SEHNR, FQNEAQ (reference sequence). The ends were cut back, 5 bases at V and 11 bases at J, with 15 bases in the middle. CDR3 bases: TGTGCCAGCAGCGTAGTAACCTATGAGGCTTTCTTT. Translation gives CASSVVTYEAFF.

This clone was observed once. V is TRBV5-4 and J is TRBJ2-5, with 11 bases lining up with TRBD2. The trim removed 0 bases at V and 5 bases at J, leaving 3 bases unmatched. CDR1 and CDR2 (germline): SGHNT, YYREEE (reference sequence). This CDR3 is 15 amino acids long. The CDR3 here is CASSLGLAGRETQYF. DNA of the CDR3: TGTGCCAGCAGCTTGGGACTAGCGGGGAGGGAGACCCAGTACTTC.

The chain employs TRBV5-5 and TRBJ1-2; TRBD1 aligns across 7 bases. V shed 0 bases, J shed 8 bases, and the junction held 10 bases outside the gene matches. The germline gives CDR1 SGHKS, CDR2 YYEKEE (reference sequence). The CDR3 length is 15 residues. CDR3 DNA: TGTGCCAGCAGCTTGGTCGGGACAGCCCTGGGGGGCTACACCTTC. The encoded protein is CASSLVGTALGGYTF.

This chain connects TRBV7-2 to TRBJ2-5; 14 nucleotides agree with TRBD2. The junction had 0 bases not matched to a gene; V was cut back by 0 bases and J by 3 bases. The V gene's germline CDR1 is SGHTA and CDR2 FQGNSA. The CDR3 contains 16 residues. CDR3 nucleotides: TGTGCCAGCAGCTTAGCGGGACTAGCGGGAGAAGAGACCCAGTACTTC. It codes for CASSLAGLAGEETQYF.

This clone was detected only a few times. The chain combines TRBV7-9 with TRBJ1-1, with 7 nucleotides matching TRBD1. J gave up 2 bases and V 3 bases, and 6 bases lay outside the gene matches. Germline V CDR1 and CDR2: SEHNR, FQNEAQ (reference sequence). The CDR3 extends over 15 amino acids. The CDR3 DNA is TGTGCCAGCAGCTTTACAGGGGTGAGAAACACTGAAGCTTTCTTT. It encodes CASSFTGVRNTEAFF.

The V and J genes are TRBV28 and TRBJ1-2, with no clear D. This CDR3 region has 15 residues. Per the germline V gene, CDR1 is MDHEN and CDR2 is SYDVKM. V was shortened by 5 bases and J by 0 bases, with 13 bases between the two germline ends. The CDR3 is CASSLPATPNYGYTF. In DNA, the CDR3 is TGTGCCAGCAGTCTCCCCGCTACCCCTAACTATGGCTACACCTTC.

V and J are TRBV6-5 and TRBJ1-5; 7 positions agree with TRBD1. The ends lost 6 bases at V and 0 bases at J; junction bases unmatched: 2. Germline-derived CDR1 and CDR2 are MNHEY and SVGAGI. This CDR3 has 14 amino acids. The chain's CDR3 is CASRQGSSNQPQHF. CDR3 bases: TGTGCCAGCAGACAGGGGTCTAGCAATCAGCCCCAGCATTTT.

The chain joins TRBV7-2 to TRBJ2-2; 8 bases align to TRBD1. J was trimmed by 8 bases and V by 4 bases; bases with no gene match: 9. The germline V gene encodes CDR1 SGHTA and CDR2 FQGNSA. This CDR3 is built from 15 residues. CDR3 nucleotide sequence: TGTGCCAGCAGCTCCAGGGACAGGACCCCTGGGGAGCTGTTTTTT. Translated: CASSSRDRTPGELFF.

This chain links TRBV28 with TRBJ2-1; D gene unclear. V was trimmed by 6 bases and J by 6 bases, leaving 9 bases between them. The CDR3 totals 12 residues. Germline CDR1 reads MDHEN; CDR2 reads SYDVKM. The CDR3 spells CASRIPSNEQFF. CDR3 DNA: TGTGCCAGCAGAATCCCCAGCAATGAGCAGTTCTTC.

This clone was observed a few times. J is TRBJ2-3 and V is TRBV29-1; weak D call: TRBD1 (5 bases). Between the trimmed V and J ends, which lost 5 bases and 8 bases, there was a span of 14 bases. Germline V CDR1 and CDR2: SQVTM, ANQGSEA. The CDR3 is made up of 12 amino acids. The CDR3 is CSVKGPQGTQYF. In DNA, the CDR3 is TGCAGCGTTAAAGGGCCTCAGGGTACGCAGTATTTT.

The V and J genes are TRBV5-4 and TRBJ2-6; 7 positions match TRBD1. Per the germline V gene, CDR1 is SGHNT and CDR2 is YYREEE (reference sequence). V lost 0 bases to trimming and J lost 3 bases; unmatched junction nucleotides: 6. The CDR3 has 17 residues. Here the CDR3 reads CASSLGPTGVGANVLTF. CDR3 DNA: TGTGCCAGCAGCTTGGGCCCAACAGGGGTTGGGGCCAACGTCCTGACTTTC.

The chain has TRBV5-8 and TRBJ1-1, with TRBD1 as a possible D gene (5 bases). V lost 0 bases and J lost 1, with 7 bases in between. The germline CDR1 and CDR2 sequences are SGHTS and YDEGEE. This CDR3 contains 14 residues. This chain's CDR3 is CASSLGQKNTEAFF. In nucleotides, the CDR3 is TGTGCCAGCAGCTTGGGACAGAAGAACACTGAAGCTTTCTTT. Together with reference TRBV5-8 and TRBJ1-1, the CDR3 gives the full variable domain: EAGVTQSPTHLIKTRGQQATLRCSPISGHTSVYWYQQALGLGLQFLLWYDEGEERNRGNFPPRFSGRQFPNYSSELNVNALELEDSALYLCASSLGQKNTEAFFGQGTRLTVV.

The chain recombines TRBV19 with TRBJ1-6, with D possibly TRBD1 on 5 matching bases. V was trimmed by 6 bases and J by 7 bases, leaving 19 bases between them. This CDR3 is 16 amino acids long. Germline V gene lookup returns CDR1 LNHDA and CDR2 SQIVND (reference sequence). This CDR3 is CASSAWGDQGNSPLHF. CDR3 nucleotides: TGTGCCAGTAGCGCCTGGGGGGACCAAGGGAATTCACCCCTCCACTTT.

Comment on this clone: Other DNA sequences in the sample encode the same CDR3. The chain couples TRBV7-9 to TRBJ2-3; no firm D call. The V and J ends lost 1 base and 0 bases respectively, with 5 bases between them. This CDR3 comprises 14 residues. Germline loops: CDR1 SEHNR, CDR2 FQNEAQ (reference sequence). The CDR3 DNA reads TGTGCCAGCAGCTTAGGGCTTAGCACAGATACGCAGTATTTT. Translating gives CASSLGLSTDTQYF.

The V and J genes are TRBV28 and TRBJ2-1, with 11 bases identical to TRBD2. The CDR3 runs to 20 residues. V shed 7 bases, J shed 0 bases, and the junction held 17 bases outside the gene matches. CDR1 is MDHEN, CDR2 SYDVKM, per germline. The CDR3 region is CASNPLSAKGLAVSYNEQFF. The DNA of the CDR3 is TGTGCCAGCAACCCCCTGTCGGCGAAGGGACTAGCGGTCTCCTACAATGAGCAGTTCTTC.

This chain joins TRBV19 and TRBJ1-1, with D tentatively TRBD1 (5 bases). CDR1 is LNHDA and CDR2 is SQIVND in the germline V gene (reference sequence). The CDR3 has 13 amino acids. V was shortened by 5 bases and J by 1 base, with 8 bases between the two germline ends. Here the CDR3 DNA reads TGTGCCAGTAGTGAAGGGGCGAACACTGAAGCTTTCTTT. Its translation is CASSEGANTEAFF.